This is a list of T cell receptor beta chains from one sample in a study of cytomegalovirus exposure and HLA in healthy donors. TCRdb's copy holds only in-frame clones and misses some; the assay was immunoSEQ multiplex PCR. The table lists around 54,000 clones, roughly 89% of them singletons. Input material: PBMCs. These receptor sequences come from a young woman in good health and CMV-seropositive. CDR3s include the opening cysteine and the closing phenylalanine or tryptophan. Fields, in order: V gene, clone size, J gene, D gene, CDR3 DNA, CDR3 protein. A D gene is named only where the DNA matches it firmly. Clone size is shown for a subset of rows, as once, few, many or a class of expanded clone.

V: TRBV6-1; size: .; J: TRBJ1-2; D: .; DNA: TGTGCCAGCAGTGGGGCGGGGTTTCCCTATGGCTACACCTTC; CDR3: CASSGAGFPYGYTF
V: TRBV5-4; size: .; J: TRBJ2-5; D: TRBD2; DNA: TGTGCCAGCAGCCCAGGGACTAGCGGGGGACAAGAGACCCAGTACTTC; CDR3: CASSPGTSGGQETQYF
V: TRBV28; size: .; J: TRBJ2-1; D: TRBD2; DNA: TGTGCCAGCAGTTTGGCAGCGGGGGGGCCCAATGAGCAGTTCTTC; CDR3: CASSLAAGGPNEQFF
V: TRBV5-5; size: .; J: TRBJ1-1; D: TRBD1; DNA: TGTGCCAGCAGCTTTATGGCAGGGGGTTCGACCACTGAAGCTTTCTTT; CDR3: CASSFMAGGSTTEAFF
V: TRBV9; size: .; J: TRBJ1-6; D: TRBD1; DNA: TGTGCCAGCAGCGTGGACAGGGATTGGACTAATTCACCCCTCCACTTT; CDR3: CASSVDRDWTNSPLHF
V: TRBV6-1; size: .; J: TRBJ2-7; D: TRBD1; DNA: TGTGCCAGCAGTCCGGAGACAGGGGCCTCCTACGAGCAGTACTTC; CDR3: CASSPETGASYEQYF
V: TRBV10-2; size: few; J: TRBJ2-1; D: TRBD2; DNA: TGCGCCAGCAGTCCCCAGCGGGGGGGTTACAATGAGCAGTTCTTC; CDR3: CASSPQRGGYNEQFF
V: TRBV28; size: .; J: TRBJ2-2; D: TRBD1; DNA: TGTGCCAGCAGTGCGTCCGGGACAGGGGCCGGGGAGCTGTTTTTT; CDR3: CASSASGTGAGELFF
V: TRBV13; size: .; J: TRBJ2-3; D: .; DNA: TGTGCCAGCAGCCAAGAGGAAGATACGCAGTATTTT; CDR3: CASSQEEDTQYF
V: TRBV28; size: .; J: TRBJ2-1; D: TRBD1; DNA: TGTGCCAGCAGTGCCGTAACCTCGGACAGGGAAGGCAATGAGCAGTTCTTC; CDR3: CASSAVTSDREGNEQFF
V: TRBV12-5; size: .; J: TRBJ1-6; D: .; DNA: TGTGCTAGTGGTTTGGTTACAGGTCCCCTCCACTTT; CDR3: CASGLVTGPLHF
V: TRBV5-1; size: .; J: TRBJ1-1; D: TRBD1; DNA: TGCGCCAGCAGCTTGGGGCAGGGGGCGAAAATGAACACTGAAGCTTTCTTT; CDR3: CASSLGQGAKMNTEAFF
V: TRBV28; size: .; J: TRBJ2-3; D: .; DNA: TGTGCCAGCAGTTTATCCCTAGCGCAAGATACGCAGTATTTT; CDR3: CASSLSLAQDTQYF